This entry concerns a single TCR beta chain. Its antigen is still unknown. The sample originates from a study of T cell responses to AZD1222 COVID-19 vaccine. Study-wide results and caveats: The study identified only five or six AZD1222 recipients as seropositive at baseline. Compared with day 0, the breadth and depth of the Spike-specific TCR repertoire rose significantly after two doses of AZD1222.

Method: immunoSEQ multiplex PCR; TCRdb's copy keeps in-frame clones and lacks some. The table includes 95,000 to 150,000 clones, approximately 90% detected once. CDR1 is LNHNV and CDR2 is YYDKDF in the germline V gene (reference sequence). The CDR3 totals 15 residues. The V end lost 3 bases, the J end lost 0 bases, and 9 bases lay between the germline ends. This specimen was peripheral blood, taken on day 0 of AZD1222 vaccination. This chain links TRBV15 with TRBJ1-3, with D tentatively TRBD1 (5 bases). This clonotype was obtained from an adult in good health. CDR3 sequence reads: CATSSFGGSGNTIYF. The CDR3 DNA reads TGTGCCACCAGCAGTTTTGGGGGCTCTGGAAACACCATATATTTT.